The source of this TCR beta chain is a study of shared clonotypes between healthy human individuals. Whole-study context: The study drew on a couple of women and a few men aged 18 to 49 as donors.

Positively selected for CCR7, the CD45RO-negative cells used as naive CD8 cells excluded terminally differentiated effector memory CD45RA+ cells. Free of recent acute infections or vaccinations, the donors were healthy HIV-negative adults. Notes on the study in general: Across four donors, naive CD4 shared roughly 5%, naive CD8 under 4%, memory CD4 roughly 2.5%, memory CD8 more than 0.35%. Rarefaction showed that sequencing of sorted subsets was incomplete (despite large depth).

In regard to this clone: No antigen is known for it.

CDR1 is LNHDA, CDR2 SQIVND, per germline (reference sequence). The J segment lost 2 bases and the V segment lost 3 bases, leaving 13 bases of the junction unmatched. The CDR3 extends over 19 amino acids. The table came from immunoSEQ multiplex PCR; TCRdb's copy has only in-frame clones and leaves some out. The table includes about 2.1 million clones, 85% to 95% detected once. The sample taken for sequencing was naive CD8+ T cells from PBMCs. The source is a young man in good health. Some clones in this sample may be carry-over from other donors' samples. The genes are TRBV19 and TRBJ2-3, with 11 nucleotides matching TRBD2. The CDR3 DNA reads TGTGCCAGTAGTATCCTCCCGGGACTAGCGGACCTCCACACAGATACGCAGTATTTT. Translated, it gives CASSILPGLADLHTDTQYF.